A selection of T cell receptor beta chains follows, all from one sample in a study of T cells in localized non-small cell lung cancer. Generated by immunoSEQ multiplex PCR, the TCRdb table keeps only in-frame clones and is missing some. The data contain tens of thousands of clones, about nine tenths of them singletons. The sequenced sample was peripheral blood mononuclear cells, obtained before any cancer treatment. These receptor sequences come from a man aged 35-69 years with stage III lung adenocarcinoma. CDR3s include the opening cysteine and the closing phenylalanine or tryptophan. A D gene is named only where the DNA matches it firmly. A row's size may be missing; if present it is once, few, many or a size class.

.	TRBV2	TRBJ2-7	TRBD1	CASSEAWTGGSYEQYF	TGTGCCAGCAGTGAAGCCTGGACAGGGGGTTCTTACGAGCAGTACTTC
.	TRBV6-1	TRBJ1-6	.	CASSEAYGHHNSPLHF	TGTGCCAGCAGTGAAGCTTACGGACACCATAATTCACCCCTCCACTTT
few	TRBV7-8	TRBJ1-3	.	CASSLGGVSSGNTIYF	TGTGCCAGCAGCTTAGGGGGCGTAAGCTCTGGAAACACCATATATTTT
few	TRBV16	TRBJ2-7	.	CASSPQGYEQYF	TGTGCCAGCAGCCCACAGGGATACGAGCAGTACTTC
.	TRBV5-6	TRBJ1-5	.	CASSLQGINQPQHF	TGTGCCAGCAGCTTGCAAGGGATCAATCAGCCCCAGCATTTT
.	TRBV10-3	TRBJ1-5	.	CAIKPDSNQPQHF	TGTGCCATCAAACCCGACAGCAATCAGCCCCAGCATTTT
.	TRBV4-1	TRBJ1-2	.	CASSQGHGSAPGYTF	TGCGCCAGCAGCCAAGGGCACGGGTCGGCGCCTGGCTACACCTTC
.	TRBV4-3	TRBJ1-6	.	CASSQRASSYNSPLHF	TGCGCCAGCAGCCAGCGTGCGAGCTCCTATAATTCACCCCTCCACTTT
.	TRBV11-2	TRBJ2-3	.	CASSFFNRLGDTQYF	TGTGCCAGCAGCTTTTTCAATCGGTTGGGAGATACGCAGTATTTT
.	TRBV7-6	TRBJ1-5	.	CASSLAGSQPQHF	TGTGCCAGCAGCTTAGCCGGGAGTCAGCCCCAGCATTTT
.	TRBV16	TRBJ1-2	.	CASSQSPLYGYTF	TGTGCCAGCAGCCAATCCCCTCTCTATGGCTACACCTTC
.	TRBV5-1	TRBJ2-3	.	CASSSRYTDTQYF	TGCGCCAGCAGCTCACGCTACACAGATACGCAGTATTTT
.	TRBV28	TRBJ1-2	TRBD1	CASSLAGQGNYGYTF	TGTGCCAGCAGTTTGGCCGGACAGGGGAACTATGGCTACACCTTC
.	TRBV5-8	TRBJ2-1	.	CASSLGLDTYNEQFF	TGTGCCAGCAGCTTGGGACTAGACACCTACAATGAGCAGTTCTTC
.	TRBV2	TRBJ2-3	TRBD1	CASSDGDRGLGDTQYF	TGTGCCAGCAGTGATGGGGACAGGGGGCTAGGAGATACGCAGTATTTT
.	TRBV27	TRBJ1-5	.	CASSLSDRRQPQHF	TGTGCCAGCAGTTTATCCGACAGGAGACAGCCCCAGCATTTT
.	TRBV6-5	TRBJ2-5	.	CASSYGDASAQYF	TGTGCCAGCAGTTACGGTGACGCCTCCGCCCAGTACTTC
.	TRBV5-1	TRBJ1-1	.	CASSFFGREKGAFF	TGCGCCAGCAGCTTTTTCGGACGGGAAAAAGGGGCTTTCTTT
.	TRBV10-3	TRBJ2-7	.	CAISALVGTYEQYF	TGTGCCATCAGTGCACTGGTAGGGACCTACGAGCAGTACTTC
once	TRBV18	TRBJ1-2	.	CASSAGELGYTF	TGTGCCAGCTCTGCGGGGGAGCTCGGCTACACCTTC
.	TRBV4-3	TRBJ2-1	.	CASSQDNSPSFPNEQFF	TGCGCCAGCAGCCAAGATAACAGCCCCTCATTCCCCAATGAGCAGTTCTTC
.	TRBV19	TRBJ1-6	.	CASSIKGSPLHF	TGTGCCAGTAGTATTAAAGGATCACCCCTCCACTTT
once	TRBV14	TRBJ2-7	.	CASSYPGQQAEQYF	TGTGCCAGCAGTTACCCGGGACAACAAGCGGAGCAGTACTTC
.	TRBV11-2	TRBJ2-1	.	CASSLGVGGINEQFF	TGTGCCAGCAGCTTAGGGGTGGGGGGTATCAATGAGCAGTTCTTC
.	TRBV23-1	TRBJ1-6	.	CASSPPLGSPLHF	TGCGCCAGCAGTCCCCCCCTCGGTTCACCCCTCCACTTT
few	TRBV19	TRBJ1-1	.	CASSWAPRRNTEAFF	TGTGCCAGTAGTTGGGCACCCAGGCGGAACACTGAAGCTTTCTTT
.	TRBV6-6	TRBJ1-5	TRBD1	CASASGTGQNQPQHF	TGTGCCAGTGCTTCCGGGACAGGGCAGAATCAGCCCCAGCATTTT
.	TRBV6-6	TRBJ2-7	TRBD1	CASNWDRAYEQYF	TGTGCCAGCAACTGGGACAGAGCCTACGAGCAGTACTTC
.	TRBV30	TRBJ1-2	.	CAWSLRGGGYTF	TGTGCCTGGAGCCTACGGGGTGGAGGCTACACCTTC
.	TRBV7-9	TRBJ2-5	.	CASSLGVGQETQYF	TGTGCCAGCAGCTTAGGAGTGGGACAAGAGACCCAGTACTTC
.	TRBV7-2	TRBJ2-7	TRBD2	CASSLGTSWEQYF	TGTGCCAGCAGCTTAGGGACTAGTTGGGAGCAGTACTTC
.	TRBV19	TRBJ1-5	TRBD1	CASSPLTGTVQPQHF	TGTGCCAGTAGTCCCTTGACAGGGACGGTCCAGCCCCAGCATTTT
.	TRBV11-2	TRBJ2-1	.	CASSPPPSYNEQFF	TGTGCCAGCAGCCCCCCCCCGAGTTACAATGAGCAGTTCTTC
.	TRBV6-5	TRBJ1-1	.	CASSRTGRMNTEAFF	TGTGCCAGCAGCCGAACAGGACGGATGAACACTGAAGCTTTCTTT
.	TRBV5-6	TRBJ1-4	TRBD1	CASSGITGGLGGKLFF	TGTGCCAGCAGCGGGATAACAGGGGGCCTAGGGGGAAAACTGTTTTTT
.	TRBV6-1	TRBJ2-7	.	CASSEASGTYIEQYF	TGTGCCAGCAGTGAAGCGTCGGGGACCTACATTGAGCAGTACTTC
.	TRBV20-1	TRBJ2-5	.	CSALQETQYF	TGCAGTGCTCTGCAAGAGACCCAGTACTTC
.	TRBV7-3	TRBJ1-2	TRBD1	CASSSTWGQGPGYTF	TGTGCCAGCAGCTCTACGTGGGGACAGGGCCCGGGCTACACCTTC
.	TRBV18	TRBJ2-5	.	CASSPTQGRQETQYF	TGTGCCAGCTCACCGACCCAGGGAAGACAAGAGACCCAGTACTTC
.	TRBV9	TRBJ1-2	.	CASTPAGFTYGYTF	TGTGCCAGCACCCCAGCGGGGTTTACCTATGGCTACACCTTC
.	TRBV18	TRBJ2-1	.	CASSPRDNPPHNEQFF	TGTGCCAGCTCACCAAGAGACAACCCCCCCCACAATGAGCAGTTCTTC
.	TRBV18	TRBJ2-5	TRBD1	CASSPWDSQETQYF	TGTGCCAGCTCACCTTGGGACAGCCAAGAGACCCAGTACTTC
.	TRBV19	TRBJ2-2	TRBD1	CASTRDRNTGELFF	TGTGCCAGTACCAGGGACAGAAACACCGGGGAGCTGTTTTTT
.	TRBV19	TRBJ2-7	TRBD2	CASSIEPSGPYEQYF	TGTGCCAGTAGTATAGAGCCTAGCGGGCCCTACGAGCAGTACTTC
.	TRBV19	TRBJ2-7	.	CASSITGNYEQYF	TGTGCCAGTAGTATCACAGGGAACTACGAGCAGTACTTC
.	TRBV6-6	TRBJ2-1	TRBD2	CASSYRGGAKDNEQFF	TGTGCCAGCAGTTACCGCGGGGGGGCCAAGGACAATGAGCAGTTCTTC
few	TRBV5-1	TRBJ2-1	.	CASSLRLGTAGNEQFF	TGCGCCAGCAGCTTGCGTCTTGGGACAGCGGGGAATGAGCAGTTCTTC
.	TRBV5-8	TRBJ2-1	.	CASSLGTVSYNEQFF	TGTGCCAGCAGCTTGGGGACAGTTTCCTACAATGAGCAGTTCTTC
few	TRBV13	TRBJ1-3	.	CASSLTETSSGNTIYF	TGTGCCAGCAGCTTAACGGAGACGTCTTCTGGAAACACCATATATTTT
.	TRBV19	TRBJ2-7	.	CASSMASVAYEQYF	TGTGCCAGTAGTATGGCTAGCGTGGCCTACGAGCAGTACTTC